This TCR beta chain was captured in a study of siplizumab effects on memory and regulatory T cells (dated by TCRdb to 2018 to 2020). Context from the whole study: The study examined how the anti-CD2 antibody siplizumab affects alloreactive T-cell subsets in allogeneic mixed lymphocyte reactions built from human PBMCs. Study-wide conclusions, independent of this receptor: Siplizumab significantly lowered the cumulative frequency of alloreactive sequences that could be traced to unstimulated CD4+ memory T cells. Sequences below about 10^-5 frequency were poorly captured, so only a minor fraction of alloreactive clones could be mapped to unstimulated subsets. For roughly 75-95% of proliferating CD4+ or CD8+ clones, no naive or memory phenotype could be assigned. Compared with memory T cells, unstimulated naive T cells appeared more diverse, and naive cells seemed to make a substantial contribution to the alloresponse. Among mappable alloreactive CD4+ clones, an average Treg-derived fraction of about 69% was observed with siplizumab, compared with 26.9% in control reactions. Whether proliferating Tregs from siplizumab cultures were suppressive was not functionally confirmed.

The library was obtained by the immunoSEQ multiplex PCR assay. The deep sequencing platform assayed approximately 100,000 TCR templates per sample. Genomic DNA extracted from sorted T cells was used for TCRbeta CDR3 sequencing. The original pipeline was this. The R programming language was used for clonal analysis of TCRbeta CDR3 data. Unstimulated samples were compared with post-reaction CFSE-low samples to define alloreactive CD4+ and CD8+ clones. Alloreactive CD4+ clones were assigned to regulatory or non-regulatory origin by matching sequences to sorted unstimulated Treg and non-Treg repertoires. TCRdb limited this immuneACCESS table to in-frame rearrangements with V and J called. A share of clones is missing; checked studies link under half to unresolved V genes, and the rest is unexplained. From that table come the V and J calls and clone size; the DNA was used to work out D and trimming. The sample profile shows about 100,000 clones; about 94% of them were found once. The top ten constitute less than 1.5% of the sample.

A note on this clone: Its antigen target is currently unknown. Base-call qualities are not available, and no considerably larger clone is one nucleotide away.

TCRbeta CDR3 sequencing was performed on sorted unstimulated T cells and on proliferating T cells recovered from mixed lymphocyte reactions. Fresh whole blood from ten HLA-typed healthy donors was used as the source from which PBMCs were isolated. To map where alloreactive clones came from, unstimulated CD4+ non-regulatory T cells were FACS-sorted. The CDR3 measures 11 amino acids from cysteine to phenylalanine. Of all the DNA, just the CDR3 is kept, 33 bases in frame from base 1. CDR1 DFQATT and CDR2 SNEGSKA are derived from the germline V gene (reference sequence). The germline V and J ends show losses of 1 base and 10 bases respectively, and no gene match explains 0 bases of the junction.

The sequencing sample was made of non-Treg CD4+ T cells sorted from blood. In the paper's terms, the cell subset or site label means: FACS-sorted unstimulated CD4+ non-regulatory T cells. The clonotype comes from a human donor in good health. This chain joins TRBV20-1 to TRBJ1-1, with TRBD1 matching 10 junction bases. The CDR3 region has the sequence CSARGTGGAFF. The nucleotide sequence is TGCAGTGCTAGAGGGACAGGGGGAGCTTTCTTT.